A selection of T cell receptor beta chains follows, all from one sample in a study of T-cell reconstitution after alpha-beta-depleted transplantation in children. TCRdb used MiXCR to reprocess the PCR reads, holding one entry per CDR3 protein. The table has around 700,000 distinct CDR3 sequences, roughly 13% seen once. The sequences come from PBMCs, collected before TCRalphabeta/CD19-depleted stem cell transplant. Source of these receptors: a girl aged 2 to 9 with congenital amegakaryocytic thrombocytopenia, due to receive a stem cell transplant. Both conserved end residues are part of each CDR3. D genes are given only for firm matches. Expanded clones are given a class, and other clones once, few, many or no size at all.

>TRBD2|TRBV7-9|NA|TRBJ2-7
CASSFLLAGALGAEQYF
TGTGCCAGCAGCTTCTTACTAGCGGGAGCTCTTGGGGCCGAGCAGTACTTC
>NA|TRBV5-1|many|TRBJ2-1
CASSLEAVKRNEQFF
TGCGCCAGCAGCTTGGAGGCGGTGAAGAGGAATGAGCAGTTCTTC
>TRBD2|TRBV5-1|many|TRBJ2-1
CASSAGTSGRISYNEQFF
TGCGCCAGCAGCGCAGGGACTAGCGGGAGGATTTCCTACAATGAGCAGTTCTTC
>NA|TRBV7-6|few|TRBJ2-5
CASSGLGYQETQYF
TGTGCCAGCTCGGGTCTGGGGTACCAAGAGACCCAGTACTTC
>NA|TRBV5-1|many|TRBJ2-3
CASSLTPFGNTQYF
TGCGCCAGCAGCTTGACACCATTCGGGAATACGCAGTATTTT
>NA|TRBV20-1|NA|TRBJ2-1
CSAIWPSRRGNEQFF
TGCAGTGCTATCTGGCCTTCCCGTCGAGGCAATGAGCAGTTCTTC
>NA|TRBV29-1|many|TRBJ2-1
CSVEPSRNEQFF
TGCAGCGTTGAACCCAGTAGGAATGAGCAGTTCTTC
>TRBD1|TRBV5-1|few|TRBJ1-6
CASSLSGGDNSPLHF
TGCGCCAGCAGCTTGTCAGGGGGCGATAATTCACCCCTCCACTTT
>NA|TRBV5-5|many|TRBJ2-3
CASTNPPGRGTDTQYF
TGTGCCAGCACAAATCCCCCGGGACGGGGAACAGATACGCAGTATTTT
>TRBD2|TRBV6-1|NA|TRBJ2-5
CASNPLAGVETQYF
TGTGCCAGCAATCCACTAGCGGGAGTGGAGACCCAGTACTTC
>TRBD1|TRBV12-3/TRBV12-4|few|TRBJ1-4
CASSQTGLREKLFF
TGTGCCAGCAGCCAGACAGGGTTGCGGGAAAAACTGTTTTTT
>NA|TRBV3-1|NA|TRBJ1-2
CASSQDVVGFYGYTF
TGTGCCAGCAGCCAAGATGTTGTCGGATTTTATGGCTACACCTTC
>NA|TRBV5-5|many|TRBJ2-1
CASRPPGPPIRNEQFF
TGTGCCAGCAGACCGCCCGGACCGCCAATTCGCAATGAGCAGTTCTTC
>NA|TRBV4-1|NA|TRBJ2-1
CASSQGPRPSYNEQFF
TGCGCCAGCAGCCAAGGGCCACGTCCCTCCTACAATGAGCAGTTCTTC
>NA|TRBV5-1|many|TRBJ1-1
CASSLAEGGTEAFF
TGCGCCAGCAGCTTGGCGGAGGGGGGCACTGAAGCTTTCTTT
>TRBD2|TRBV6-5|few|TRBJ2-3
CASSYGQREAPDTQYF
TGTGCCAGCAGTTACGGTCAGCGGGAGGCCCCAGATACGCAGTATTTT
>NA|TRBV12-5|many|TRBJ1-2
CASGLTTGSYGYTF
TGTGCTAGTGGTTTGACTACAGGGTCCTATGGCTACACCTTC
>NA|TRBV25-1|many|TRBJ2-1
CASSDYVGEQFF
TGTGCCAGCAGTGACTACGTGGGTGAGCAGTTCTTC
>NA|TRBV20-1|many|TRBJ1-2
CSARAPNQVGNYGYTF
TGCAGTGCTAGGGCCCCCAACCAGGTTGGGAACTATGGCTACACCTTC
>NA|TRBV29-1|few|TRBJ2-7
CSVEGYSYEQYF
TGCAGCGTTGAGGGCTACTCCTACGAGCAGTACTTC
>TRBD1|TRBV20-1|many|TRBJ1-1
CSASGQDTEAFF
TGCAGTGCGTCGGGACAGGACACTGAAGCTTTCTTT
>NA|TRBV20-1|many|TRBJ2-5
CSASFSQETQYF
TGCAGTGCTAGTTTTTCCCAAGAGACCCAGTACTTC
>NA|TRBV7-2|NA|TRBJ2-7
CASRLTNEQYF
TGTGCCAGCAGACTAACCAACGAGCAGTACTTC
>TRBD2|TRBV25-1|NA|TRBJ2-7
CASSDLAGGGGQYF
TGTGCCAGCAGTGATTTAGCGGGAGGAGGCGGGCAGTACTTC
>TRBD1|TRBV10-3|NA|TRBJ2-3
CATGQGGTDTQYF
TGTGCCACAGGACAGGGCGGCACAGATACGCAGTATTTT
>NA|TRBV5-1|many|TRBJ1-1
CASSLVVGGPNTEAFF
TGCGCCAGCAGCTTGGTGGTAGGGGGTCCGAACACTGAAGCTTTCTTT
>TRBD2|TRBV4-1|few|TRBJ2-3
CASSQAGTSGDTQYF
TGCGCCAGCAGCCAAGCTGGGACTAGCGGGGATACGCAGTATTTT
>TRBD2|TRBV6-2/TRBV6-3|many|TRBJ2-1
CASSYSGPGLYLTEQFF
TGTGCCAGCAGTTATTCAGGACCGGGACTATATCTGACTGAGCAGTTCTTC
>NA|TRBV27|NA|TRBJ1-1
CASSGDAEAFF
TGTGCCAGCAGTGGGGACGCTGAAGCTTTCTTT
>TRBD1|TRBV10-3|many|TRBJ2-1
CAIRGDRGDLNEQFF
TGTGCCATCAGGGGGGACAGGGGAGATCTCAATGAGCAGTTCTTC
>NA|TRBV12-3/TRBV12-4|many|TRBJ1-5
CASRVGVNSNQPQHF
TGTGCCAGCAGGGTAGGAGTTAATAGCAATCAGCCCCAGCATTTT
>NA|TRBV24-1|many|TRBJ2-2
CATSDLQEWDTGELFF
TGTGCCACCAGTGATCTACAGGAGTGGGACACCGGGGAGCTGTTTTTT
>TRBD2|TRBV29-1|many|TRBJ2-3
CSVVEREPPDTQYF
TGCAGCGTTGTTGAGCGGGAGCCGCCAGATACGCAGTATTTT
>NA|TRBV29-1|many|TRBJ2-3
CSVRRVSPQLDTQYF
TGCAGCGTTCGACGGGTCAGTCCACAATTGGATACGCAGTATTTT
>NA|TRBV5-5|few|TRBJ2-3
CASSLGLDRLPDTQYF
TGTGCCAGCAGCTTGGGGTTGGACAGATTGCCCGATACGCAGTATTTT
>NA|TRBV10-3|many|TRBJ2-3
CAIRDRNRGGRTDTQYF
TGTGCCATCAGGGACCGAAACAGGGGAGGGCGAACAGATACGCAGTATTTT
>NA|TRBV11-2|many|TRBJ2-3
CASSLAFVTDTQYF
TGTGCCAGCAGCTTGGCGTTCGTCACAGATACGCAGTATTTT
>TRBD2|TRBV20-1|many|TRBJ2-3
CSARDLAGGLVSSDTQYF
TGCAGTGCTAGAGATCTAGCGGGAGGCCTCGTATCCTCAGATACGCAGTATTTT
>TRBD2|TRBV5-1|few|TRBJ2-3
CASSNSGSGSDTQYF
TGCGCCAGCAGCAATAGCGGGAGCGGGTCAGATACGCAGTATTTT
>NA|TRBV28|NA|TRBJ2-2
CASRSQNTGELFF
TGTGCCAGCCGGAGCCAAAACACCGGGGAGCTGTTTTTT
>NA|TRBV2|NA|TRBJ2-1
CASSEGFF
TGTGCCAGCAGTGAAGGGTTCTTC
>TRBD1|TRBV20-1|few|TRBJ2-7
CSASPGQGLYEQYF
TGCAGTGCCTCTCCGGGACAGGGTCTGTACGAGCAGTACTTC
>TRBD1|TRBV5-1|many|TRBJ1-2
CASSFPGQGDYGYTF
TGCGCCAGCAGCTTCCCGGGACAGGGAGACTATGGCTACACCTTC
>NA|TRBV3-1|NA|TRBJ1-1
CASSQELGTEAFF
TGTGCCAGCAGCCAAGAACTGGGCACTGAAGCTTTCTTT
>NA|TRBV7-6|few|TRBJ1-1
CASSPSTAITEAFF
TGTGCCAGCAGCCCCTCTACGGCGATCACTGAAGCTTTCTTT
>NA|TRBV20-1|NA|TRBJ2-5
CSANGSGGQRQTQYF
TGCAGTGCTAATGGTTCGGGGGGACAGCGGCAGACCCAGTACTTC
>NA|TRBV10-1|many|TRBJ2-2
CASSPKTRSGELFF
TGCGCCAGCAGCCCCAAAACTAGATCCGGGGAGCTGTTTTTT
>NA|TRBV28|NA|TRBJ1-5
CASRYHTSFGPYSNQPQHF
TGTGCCAGCAGATACCACACCTCCTTCGGGCCCTATAGCAATCAGCCCCAGCATTTT
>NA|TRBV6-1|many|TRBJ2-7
CASSEAPNSGYEQYF
TGTGCCAGCAGTGAAGCCCCAAATTCAGGCTACGAGCAGTACTTC
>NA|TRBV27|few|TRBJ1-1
CASSPNGPGRGAFF
TGTGCCAGCAGCCCGAACGGTCCGGGGCGGGGAGCTTTCTTT
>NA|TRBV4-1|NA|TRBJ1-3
CASSLSRDTYSGNTIYF
TGCGCCAGCAGCCTAAGTCGGGACACCTACTCTGGAAACACCATATATTTT
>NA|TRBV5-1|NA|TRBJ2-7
CASSLVVSGEGEQCF
TGCGCCAGCAGCTTGGTGGTATCAGGGGAGGGCGAGCAGTGCTTC
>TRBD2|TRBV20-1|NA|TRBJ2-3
CSASRTSGMGTDTQYF
TGCAGTGCTAGCCGGACTAGCGGGATGGGAACAGATACGCAGTATTTT
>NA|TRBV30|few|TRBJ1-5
CAWSGQNHQPQHF
TGTGCCTGGAGTGGACAGAACCATCAGCCCCAGCATTTT
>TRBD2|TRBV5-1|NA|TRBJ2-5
CASSFGREGETQYF
TGCGCCAGCAGCTTCGGTCGGGAGGGCGAGACCCAGTACTTC
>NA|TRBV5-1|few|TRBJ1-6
CASSLAGSAANSPLHF
TGCGCCAGCAGCTTGGCCGGGTCAGCTGCCAATTCACCCCTCCACTTT
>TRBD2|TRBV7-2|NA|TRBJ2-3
CASSRGLAGVGDTQYF
TGTGCCAGCAGCCGAGGACTAGCGGGAGTGGGAGATACGCAGTATTTT
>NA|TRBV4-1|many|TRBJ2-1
CASSQGVQGKNEQFF
TGCGCCAGCAGCCAAGGTGTGCAGGGAAAGAATGAGCAGTTCTTC